This TCR beta chain is from a study of T cell repertoires in cytomegalovirus infection. Background on the study: CMV infection plus the matching HLA type was flagged by public TCR beta signatures.

This clonotype was observed a few times. No antigen is known for it. The study's findings and limits: HLA-C-restricted CMV-specific TCR beta clonotypes were dominant in the ex vivo response. Identification of carriers of CMV plus the relevant HLA was performed using cumulative public TCR beta family frequency.

CDR3 length equals 14 residues. Germline V gives CDR1 LNHDA, CDR2 SQIVND (reference sequence). Trimming took off 3 bases at V and 8 bases at J, with 13 bases between the two ends. TCRdb passed the reads through MiXCR, listing each CDR3 protein once. The top ten hold roughly 2.9% of the sample, which has some 680,000 distinct CDR3 sequences, about 40% seen once. This TCR was sampled from a human donor in good health (CMV status not recorded). Some clones in this sample may be carry-over from other donors' samples. Sequenced: PBMCs. The gene calls are TRBV19 and TRBJ1-4; D gene uncertain. The CDR3 here is CASSIRIQDEKLFF. The CDR3 DNA follows: TGTGCCAGTAGTATCCGGATTCAGGACGAAAAACTGTTTTTT.